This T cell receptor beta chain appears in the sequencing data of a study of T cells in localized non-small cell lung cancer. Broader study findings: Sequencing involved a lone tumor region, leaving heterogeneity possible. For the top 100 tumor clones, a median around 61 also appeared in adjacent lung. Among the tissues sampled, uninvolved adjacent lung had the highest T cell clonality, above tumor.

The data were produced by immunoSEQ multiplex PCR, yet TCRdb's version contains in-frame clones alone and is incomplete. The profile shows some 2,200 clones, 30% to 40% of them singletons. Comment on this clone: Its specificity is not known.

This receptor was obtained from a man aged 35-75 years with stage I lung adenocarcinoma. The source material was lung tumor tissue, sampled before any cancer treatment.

The CDR3 coding sequence is TGTGCCAGCAGTTTACTCCGGGACAGGGACCTAAATAGCAATCAGCCCCAGCATTTT. Its translation: CASSLLRDRDLNSNQPQHF. The chain has TRBV28 and TRBJ1-5; 9 positions agree with TRBD1. CDR3 length: 19 amino acids. Germline CDR1 reads MDHEN; CDR2 reads SYDVKM. V was pared by 2 bases and J by 0 bases, with 11 bases of the junction left unmatched.